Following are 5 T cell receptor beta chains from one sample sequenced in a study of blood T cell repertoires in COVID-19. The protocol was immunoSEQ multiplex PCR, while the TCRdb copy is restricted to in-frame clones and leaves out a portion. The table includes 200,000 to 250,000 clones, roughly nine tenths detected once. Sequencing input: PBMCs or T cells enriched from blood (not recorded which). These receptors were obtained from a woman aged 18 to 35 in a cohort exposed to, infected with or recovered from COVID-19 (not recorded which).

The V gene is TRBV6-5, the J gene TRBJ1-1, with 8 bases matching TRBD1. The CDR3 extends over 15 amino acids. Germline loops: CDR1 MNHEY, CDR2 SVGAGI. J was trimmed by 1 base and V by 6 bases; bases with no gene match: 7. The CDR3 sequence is CASRTPGTGNTEAFF. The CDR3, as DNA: TGTGCCAGCAGAACCCCTGGGACAGGGAACACTGAAGCTTTCTTT.

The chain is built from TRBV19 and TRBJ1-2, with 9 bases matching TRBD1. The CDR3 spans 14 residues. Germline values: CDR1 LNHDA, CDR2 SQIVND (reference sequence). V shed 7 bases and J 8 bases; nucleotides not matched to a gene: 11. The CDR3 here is CASTPWDRANGYTF. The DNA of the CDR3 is TGTGCCAGTACCCCTTGGGACAGGGCGAACGGCTACACCTTC.

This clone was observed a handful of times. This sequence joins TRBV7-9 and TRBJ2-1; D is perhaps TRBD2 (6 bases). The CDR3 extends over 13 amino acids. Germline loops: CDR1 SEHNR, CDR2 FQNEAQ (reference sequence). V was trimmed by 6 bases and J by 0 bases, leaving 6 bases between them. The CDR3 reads CASRRDSYNEQFF. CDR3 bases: TGTGCCAGCAGGCGGGACTCCTACAATGAGCAGTTCTTC.

DNA of the CDR3: TGTGCCAGCCGCGGGATCCAAGAGACCCAGTACTTC. Residues: CASRGIQETQYF. J is TRBJ2-5 and V is TRBV6-5; weak D call: TRBD2 (6 bases). With 8 bases removed from V and 1 base from J, the gap between germline ends came to 8 bases. This CDR3 comprises 12 residues. The germline V gene encodes CDR1 MNHEY and CDR2 SVGAGI.

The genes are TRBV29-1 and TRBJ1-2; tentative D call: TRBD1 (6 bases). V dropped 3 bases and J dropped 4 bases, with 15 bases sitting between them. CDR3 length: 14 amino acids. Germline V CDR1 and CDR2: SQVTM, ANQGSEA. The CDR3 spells CSVEGIQGFYGYTF. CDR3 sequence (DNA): TGCAGCGTTGAGGGTATCCAGGGGTTCTATGGCTACACCTTC.